This TCR beta chain comes out of a study of blood T cell repertoires in COVID-19. Trimming took 3 bases from V and 8 from J; bases not matched to a gene: 11. CDR1 and CDR2 from the germline V gene are MDHEN and SYDVKM. CDR3 size: 16 residues. Libraries were prepared by immunoSEQ multiplex PCR; TCRdb keeps only in-frame clonotypes and omits some of them. Here the sample spans 150,000 to 200,000 clones, more than 85% being singletons. Sequencing was performed on peripheral blood. The receptor's source is a woman aged 25 to 39 with active or convalescent COVID-19. The V call is TRBV28, the J call TRBJ1-3; 9 bases agree with TRBD1. This CDR3 is CASSFGYRGRLDTIYF. In nucleotides, the CDR3 is TGTGCCAGCAGTTTCGGGTACAGGGGGCGCTTAGACACCATATATTTT.